These 18 T cell receptor beta chains share one sample of origin, sequenced in a study of vaccination and CD4 T cells after COVID-19. The Oncomine TCR Beta short-read assay was what sequenced the DNA obtained from cultured CD4+ T cells. From the PCR reads, TCRdb called clonotypes with MiXCR, one entry per CDR3 protein. Of 15,000 to 20,000 distinct CDR3 sequences listed, just under 55% are singletons. Time point reported: late sampling 161 to 241 days after vaccination in three convalescent patients. Treatment: approximately 11-day PBMC culture with coronavirus spike peptide pools or control peptides (ViraFEST assay). Their antigens remain unidentified. The sample in question was CD4+ T cells from blood, cultured in vitro, obtained about 7 months after SARS-CoV-2 vaccination. Receptors were obtained from a human donor who had recovered from COVID-19.

The gene calls are TRBV20-1 and TRBJ1-1, with D unresolved. V gave up 7 bases and J gave up 4 bases, with 16 bases separating them. The CDR3 is 13 amino acids. CDR1 and CDR2 from the germline V gene are DFQATT and SNEGSKA (reference sequence). CDR3: CSGGYGVSTEAFF. In DNA, the CDR3 is TGCAGTGGAGGGTATGGGGTGAGCACTGAAGCTTTCTTT.

This clonotype occurred a few times. The rearrangement joins TRBV7-8 to TRBJ1-3; D gene ambiguous. The CDR3 sequence is 14 residues long. CDR1 is SGHVS and CDR2 is FQNEAQ in the germline V gene. Trimming shortened V by 1 base and J by 5 bases, and 9 bases separated the two germline ends. The CDR3 bases are TGTGCCAGCAGCTTAGGAGACGGACGAAACACCATATATTTT. Translation gives CASSLGDGRNTIYF.

This rearrangement joins TRBV7-3 to TRBJ2-1; 7 bases line up with TRBD1. This CDR3 is built from 13 residues. Germline CDR1 is SGHTA and CDR2 is FQGTGA. The trim removed 5 bases at V and 6 bases at J, leaving 4 bases unmatched. As DNA, the CDR3 is TGTGCCAGCAGCACGACAGGGTCCAATGAGCAGTTCTTC. Encoded protein: CASSTTGSNEQFF.

The chain employs TRBV6-2 or TRBV6-3 and TRBJ2-3, with D maybe TRBD2 (6 bases). V was shortened by 7 bases and J by 5 bases, with 16 bases between the two germline ends. Looked up from germline, CDR1 is MNHEY and CDR2 is SVGEGT. The CDR3 extends over 14 amino acids. The CDR3 region is CASNPRLGGDTQYF. The DNA of the CDR3 is TGTGCCAGCAACCCTAGGTTGGGGGGAGATACGCAGTATTTT.

The table lists this clonotype with a few counts. The rearrangement joins TRBV12-3 or TRBV12-4 to TRBJ2-7; 7 bases are shared with TRBD1. Trimming cost V 5 bases and J 3 bases; bases outside gene matches: 10. The CDR3 consists of 15 residues. The CDR3 loop is CASSGRTGSDYEQYF. DNA of the CDR3: TGTGCCAGCAGTGGGCGGACAGGCTCCGACTACGAGCAGTACTTC.

This chain uses TRBV19 with TRBJ2-7; perhaps TRBD2 as D (7 bases). Trimming left V 5 bases short and J 5 bases short, with 19 bases between. The length of the CDR3 is 15 residues. Germline CDR1 LNHDA, CDR2 SQIVND (reference sequence). CDR3 protein: CASSALAAGDDEQYF. The CDR3 nucleotides read TGTGCCAGTAGTGCTCTAGCGGCAGGGGATGACGAGCAGTACTTC. Based on the CDR3 plus reference TRBV19 and TRBJ2-7, the full variable domain is DGGITQSPKYLFRKEGQNVTLSCEQNLNHDAMYWYRQDPGQGLRLIYYSQIVNDFQKGDIAEGYSVSREKKESFPLTVTSAQKNPTAFYLCASSALAAGDDEQYFGPGTRLTVT.

The chain has TRBV6-2 or TRBV6-3 and TRBJ2-1, with TRBD2 as a possible D gene (6 bases). The germline V gene encodes CDR1 MNHEY and CDR2 SVGEGT. CDR3 size: 14 residues. The V and J ends lost 6 bases and 3 bases respectively, with 12 bases between them. As DNA, the CDR3 is TGTGCCAGCAGCCTCACTAGCTTCTACAATGAGCAGTTCTTC. This translates into CASSLTSFYNEQFF.

The rearrangement uses TRBV20-1 and TRBJ2-1; TRBD2 agrees at 7 bases. This CDR3 is built from 13 residues. Germline CDR1 is DFQATT and CDR2 is SNEGSKA (reference sequence). V lost 4 bases to trimming and J lost 8 bases; unmatched junction nucleotides: 8. CDR3 residues: CSANGLVFHEQFF. In DNA, the CDR3 is TGCAGTGCTAATGGACTAGTCTTTCATGAGCAGTTCTTC.

The rearrangement joins TRBV20-1 to TRBJ1-5, with D possibly matching TRBD1 (5 bases). Germline loops: CDR1 DFQATT, CDR2 SNEGSKA (reference sequence). The V end was cut by 6 bases, the J end by 9 bases, with 21 bases between. CDR3 length: 14 residues. The CDR3 DNA is TGCAGTGCCCACCCATGGGGGGGGAATGGGCCCCAGCATTTT. Its translation: CSAHPWGGNGPQHF.

This clonotype has only a few counts. The chain employs TRBV19 and TRBJ2-7; 7 bases line up with TRBD2. The CDR3 runs to 15 residues. The germline V gene encodes CDR1 LNHDA and CDR2 SQIVND (reference sequence). Unmatched junction bases numbered 6, after V lost 2 bases and J lost 2 bases. The CDR3 is CASSILAGAPYEQYF. In DNA, the CDR3 is TGTGCCAGTAGTATATTGGCGGGAGCCCCCTACGAGCAGTACTTC.

This clonotype was detected a few times. The chain links TRBV27 to TRBJ2-1, with 8 bases lining up with TRBD2. From germline, CDR1 is MNHEY and CDR2 SMNVEV (reference sequence). CDR3 size: 11 residues. Germline trimming cut 6 bases from V and 15 bases from J; bases unmatched to any gene: 7. CDR3 DNA sequence: TGTGCCAGCAGGAAAAGCGGGGGACTGTTCTTC. Amino acids: CASRKSGGLFF.

This clonotype showed up just once. V is TRBV2 and J is TRBJ1-5; tentative D call: TRBD1 (5 bases). The CDR3 runs to 16 residues. The germline V and J ends were trimmed by 2 bases and 9 bases, with 20 bases remaining between them. Germline CDR1 SNHLY, CDR2 FYNNEI. CDR3 protein: CASSERSREALSPQHF. In nucleotides, the CDR3 is TGTGCCAGCAGTGAACGGAGCAGGGAGGCCCTTTCGCCCCAGCATTTT. The full variable domain, its missing parts supplied by reference TRBV2 and TRBJ1-5, is EPEVTQTPSHQVTQMGQEVILRCVPISNHLYFYWYRQILGQKVEFLVSFYNNEISEKSEIFDDQFSVERPDGSNFTLKIRSTKLEDSAMYFCASSERSREALSPQHFGDGTRLSIL.

The rearrangement uses TRBV20-1 and TRBJ2-7, with 12 bases fitting TRBD2. Germline V gene sequence: CDR1 DFQATT, CDR2 SNEGSKA (reference sequence). The V gene end was trimmed by 6 bases and the J gene end by 0 bases; junction bases not matched to a gene: 6. The CDR3 totals 15 residues. The DNA for the CDR3 is TGCAGTGCCCTAGCGGGGGGGCAGACCTCCTACGAGCAGTACTTC. This sequence encodes CSALAGGQTSYEQYF.

This clonotype occurred a few times. CDR3 amino acids: CSARDLKRENTDTQYF. CDR3 nucleotides: TGCAGTGCTAGAGATCTTAAGCGGGAGAACACAGATACGCAGTATTTT. The chain joins TRBV20-1 to TRBJ2-3; 8 bases map to TRBD2. Losses at the gene ends were 0 bases for V and 2 bases for J; bases not matched to a gene: 7. The CDR3 has 16 residues. Germline values: CDR1 DFQATT, CDR2 SNEGSKA (reference sequence).

The chain links TRBV19 to TRBJ1-6, with D uncertain. This CDR3 contains 13 residues. The germline V gene encodes CDR1 LNHDA and CDR2 SQIVND (reference sequence). V was cut by 3 bases and J by 7 bases, with 7 bases left in between. Here the CDR3 reads CASSIEDNSPLHF. The CDR3 nucleotides read TGTGCCAGTAGTATTGAGGACAATTCACCCCTCCACTTT.

The V call is TRBV11-3, the J call TRBJ2-5; perhaps TRBD2 as D (5 bases). Trimming stripped 6 bases from V and 7 bases from J, with 18 bases between. From germline, CDR1 is SGHNT and CDR2 YENEEA. The length of the CDR3 is 14 residues. The CDR3: CASRRTRTGRTQYF. DNA of the CDR3: TGTGCCAGCAGGAGAACTAGAACGGGTCGGACCCAGTACTTC.

This clonotype was observed a few times. This chain joins TRBV7-3 and TRBJ2-5; possibly TRBD1 for D (6 bases). Trimming took 5 bases from V and 2 from J, leaving 9 bases between them. Germline CDR1 is SGHTA and CDR2 is FQGTGA. The CDR3 runs to 13 residues. The DNA of the CDR3 is TGTGCCAGCAGCCCTGGACAGCAAGAGACCCAGTACTTC. It yields the protein CASSPGQQETQYF.

The chain recombines TRBV7-2 with TRBJ2-5, with TRBD2 as a possible D gene (5 bases). V gave up 2 bases and J gave up 5 bases, with 18 bases separating them. From germline, CDR1 is SGHTA and CDR2 FQGNSA. The CDR3 has 16 residues. CDR3 protein: CASSLSSTSRWETQYF. Here the CDR3 DNA reads TGTGCCAGCAGCTTAAGTAGTACTAGTAGGTGGGAGACCCAGTACTTC.